The present T cell receptor beta chain was sequenced within a study of cytomegalovirus exposure and HLA in healthy donors. This clone was seen more than once but under ten times. The CDR3 has 13 residues. With 4 bases removed from V and 5 bases from J, the gap between germline ends came to 14 bases. CDR1 GTSNPN and CDR2 SVGIG come from the germline V gene (reference sequence). Primers for the PCR totalled 60 Vbeta and 13 Jbeta. The data were produced by immunoSEQ multiplex PCR, yet TCRdb's version contains in-frame clones alone and is incomplete. This sample has about 160,000 clones, with roughly three quarters found just once.

The chain joins TRBV30 to TRBJ1-2; weak D call: TRBD1 (6 bases). This sequence originates from a woman in her thirties or forties in good health and CMV-seropositive. Sequenced material: PBMCs. The DNA for the CDR3 is TGTGCCTGGACCCCAGGGGTACAATATGGCTACACCTTC. It encodes CAWTPGVQYGYTF.